This TCR beta chain was captured in a study of shared clonotypes between healthy human individuals. Findings of the study overall: Non-shared clonotypes were found to have lower generation probabilities than the clonotypes that were shared by all four of the sorted-subset donors.

Germline V gene sequence: CDR1 SSHAT, CDR2 FNYEAQ (reference sequence). CDR3 size: 12 residues. As regards this clone: What it binds is unknown. A junction boundary mismatches the germline segment, possibly from a read error.

Nashville, Tennessee was home to all donors, each a Caucasian adult. Clones were read by immunoSEQ multiplex PCR, and TCRdb kept only the in-frame ones, dropping some. The repertoire holds under 1,100,000 clones, with about 75% as singletons. Input material: memory CD4+ T cells sorted from blood. Subset of the sample: CD45RA-negative fraction. The chain joins TRBV7-7 to TRBJ1-1, with no clear D. This receptor was obtained from a man younger than 35 in good health. The CDR3: CASSFIRRTAFF. The CDR3 DNA follows: TGTGCTAGCAGCTTTATCCGCAGGACGGCTTTCTTT.